This TCR beta chain was profiled in a study of blood T cell repertoires in COVID-19 (dated by TCRdb to the early 2020s). Broadly, across the study: Collaborator samples came from the United States, Italy and Spain and covered acute and convalescent phases of COVID-19. The prospective study material was composed of cDNA or gDNA derived from T cells, B-cell-depleted T cells, or PBMCs. Subjects who had been exposed to COVID-19, were actively infected with it, or had recovered from it provided the deeply sampled blood TCRbeta repertoires that made up the dataset. A freely available public database, intended as a resource for researchers studying the immune response to SARS-CoV-2, is where the repertoires were released. Samples came from the ongoing ImmuneRACE study (first 160 participants) plus 1,254 subjects from 6 global collaborators. Sample metadata almost always included a de-identified subject ID, COVID-19 status, age in years and sex. Where available, HLA class I and class II types were obtained from metadata supplied by the sample provider rather than from assay-based typing.

Inclusive of the bounding cysteine and phenylalanine, the CDR3 is 15 residues long. Left in the record is the CDR3 DNA by itself, 45 bases read in frame from the first base. Trimmed from V: 8 bases; trimmed from J: 3 bases; junction bases lacking a gene match: 7. CDR1 and CDR2 (MDHEN, SYDVKM) derive from the germline V gene. At one collaborating source in Seattle, patients were enrolled during active infection and were followed longitudinally through the course of disease. Collaborating institutions collected whole blood in K2EDTA tubes following their own protocols. For TCRbeta analysis, collaborators shipped samples in one of three forms: frozen whole blood, isolated PBMCs, or DNA extracted from either of those sample types. TCRbeta CDR3 regions were amplified from genomic DNA by means of the immunoSEQ Assay, a bias-controlled multiplex PCR. As for the original processing: The number of nucleated cells in each sample was estimated by amplification of reference gene primers within the assay. To quantify the absolute abundance of each unique TCRbeta CDR3 rearrangement, sequence reads were collapsed and filtered. For each sample, productive Simpson clonality was calculated as the square root of Simpson's diversity index over productive rearrangements. The clones in this table, taken by TCRdb from immuneACCESS, are in-frame only. Not every clone is retained; where verified, under half of the shortfall comes from an unresolved V gene, and the cause of the rest is unknown. The V and J calls and clone size were taken over from that table, and D and trimming were inferred from the DNA. The sample table contains roughly 410,000 clones; only one count was recorded for around 87% of them. About 2.5% of the sample goes to the ten largest clones.

Remarks on this clone: There is no known antigen for this receptor. Base qualities are not recorded, but no much larger clone differs from it by a single base.

General conclusions and limits of the study: The amount of clinical and demographic metadata varied by source and participant and was provided uncurated.

The chain is made from TRBV28 and TRBJ2-1; a stretch of 10 junction bases matches TRBD2. The sequencing sample was made of peripheral blood. The TCR originated in a woman aged 55-69 years with COVID-19, enrolled during active disease. The CDR3 corresponds to CASRYSGGYYNEQFF. The nucleotide sequence is TGTGCCAGCCGTTATAGCGGGGGGTACTACAATGAGCAGTTCTTC.